A selection of T cell receptor beta chains follows, all from one sample in a study of blood T cell repertoires in COVID-19. Only in-frame clones appear in the TCRdb table, and some are missing; sequencing was by immunoSEQ multiplex PCR. The sample has 270,000 or so clones; more than 65% are singletons. Sequenced: peripheral blood. The receptor source for this set is a woman aged 18-29 years with acute or convalescent COVID-19. Each CDR3 is given without its conserved first and last residue. Fields, in order: J gene, V gene, clone size, CDR3 protein. Rows give clone size only sometimes, using once, few, many, or a class for an expanded clone.

J gene: TRBJ2-2; V gene: TRBV6-2/TRBV6-3; clone size: .; CDR3 protein: ASSYWGQGYDTGELF
J gene: TRBJ2-3; V gene: TRBV28; clone size: .; CDR3 protein: ASSPRRLAGGPSDTQY
J gene: TRBJ2-7; V gene: TRBV21-1; clone size: .; CDR3 protein: ASSKVRGASGSGWAYEQY
J gene: TRBJ2-2; V gene: TRBV7-2; clone size: .; CDR3 protein: ASSFRYTGELF
J gene: TRBJ2-7; V gene: TRBV6-5; clone size: .; CDR3 protein: ASSSGTGGSYEQY
J gene: TRBJ2-1; V gene: TRBV27; clone size: .; CDR3 protein: ASSQTSAGGDNEQF
J gene: TRBJ2-1; V gene: TRBV19; clone size: once; CDR3 protein: ASSTYREYNEQF
J gene: TRBJ2-7; V gene: TRBV20-1; clone size: .; CDR3 protein: SASPKYEQY
J gene: TRBJ2-5; V gene: TRBV4-3; clone size: .; CDR3 protein: ASSQDWGGLAGVTQETQY
J gene: TRBJ1-5; V gene: TRBV19; clone size: .; CDR3 protein: ASTPADRYNQPQH
J gene: TRBJ2-7; V gene: TRBV11-2; clone size: once; CDR3 protein: ASSASSTGLVREQY
J gene: TRBJ2-2; V gene: TRBV7-8; clone size: once; CDR3 protein: ASSLKDTQGANTGELF
J gene: TRBJ1-6; V gene: TRBV6-5; clone size: .; CDR3 protein: ASSWGRVNSPLH
J gene: TRBJ1-1; V gene: TRBV6-5; clone size: .; CDR3 protein: ASRQGAIGSTEAF
J gene: TRBJ1-5; V gene: TRBV28; clone size: .; CDR3 protein: ASSVGWPGSNQPQH
J gene: TRBJ1-3; V gene: TRBV6-5; clone size: .; CDR3 protein: ASSLQTQTGNTIY
J gene: TRBJ2-3; V gene: TRBV27; clone size: .; CDR3 protein: ASSPERELTNTQY
J gene: TRBJ2-7; V gene: TRBV14; clone size: few; CDR3 protein: ASSHPGTKGYEQY
J gene: TRBJ1-3; V gene: TRBV6-1; clone size: .; CDR3 protein: ASSVSTGITGNTIY
J gene: TRBJ2-7; V gene: TRBV10-2; clone size: .; CDR3 protein: ASTTSGSRYEQY
J gene: TRBJ2-1; V gene: TRBV5-3; clone size: .; CDR3 protein: ARSLEGAANEQF
J gene: TRBJ1-6; V gene: TRBV27; clone size: .; CDR3 protein: ASSSRVGFSPLH
J gene: TRBJ2-7; V gene: TRBV29-1; clone size: .; CDR3 protein: SVGTGSPYEQY
J gene: TRBJ2-1; V gene: TRBV29-1; clone size: .; CDR3 protein: SVEAGGLNNEQF
J gene: TRBJ1-2; V gene: TRBV7-2; clone size: .; CDR3 protein: ASSLRDISYGYT
J gene: TRBJ1-1; V gene: TRBV4-3; clone size: .; CDR3 protein: ASSQVGRGNAEAF
J gene: TRBJ1-6; V gene: TRBV7-8; clone size: .; CDR3 protein: ASSLQGASNSPLH
J gene: TRBJ2-3; V gene: TRBV11-2; clone size: .; CDR3 protein: ASSLGGREVDTQY
J gene: TRBJ2-1; V gene: TRBV5-1; clone size: .; CDR3 protein: ASSRTTYDSYNEQF
J gene: TRBJ2-4; V gene: TRBV5-3; clone size: .; CDR3 protein: ARSAGQGSDQRRKNIQY
J gene: TRBJ2-5; V gene: TRBV5-1; clone size: .; CDR3 protein: ASSGDTETQY
J gene: TRBJ2-1; V gene: TRBV14; clone size: .; CDR3 protein: ASSQDRQDNEQF
J gene: TRBJ1-2; V gene: TRBV5-6; clone size: .; CDR3 protein: ASSLELHGRQGYNYGYT
J gene: TRBJ1-6; V gene: TRBV7-3; clone size: .; CDR3 protein: ASSLNAEATDNSPLH
J gene: TRBJ1-2; V gene: TRBV21-1; clone size: .; CDR3 protein: ASSKVRTGDRGNYGYT
J gene: TRBJ2-2; V gene: TRBV7-2; clone size: .; CDR3 protein: ASSSRPTGIGELF
J gene: TRBJ1-5; V gene: TRBV19; clone size: .; CDR3 protein: ASSILGQGNQPQH
J gene: TRBJ1-2; V gene: TRBV6-5; clone size: .; CDR3 protein: ASSYSWGVGNYGYT
J gene: TRBJ2-1; V gene: TRBV4-2; clone size: .; CDR3 protein: ASSQESGSYNEQF
J gene: TRBJ1-5; V gene: TRBV6-5; clone size: .; CDR3 protein: ASSYSRVSNQPQH